This record covers a single T cell receptor (beta chain). TCRdb redid the calling of the RT-PCR reads with MiXCR, one entry per CDR3 protein. There are about a million distinct CDR3 sequences in the sample; roughly 17% occur only once, and 6% lies in the top ten. This record comes from a study of patients and donors after allogeneic stem cell transplantation. Trimming removed 3 bases from V and 8 bases from J, with 14 bases in between. This CDR3 has 14 amino acids. Germline-derived CDR1 and CDR2 are SGDLS and YYNGEE. The sequence derives from a human donor who was either an allogeneic HSCT recipient or a stem cell or donor lymphocyte infusion donor (not recorded which). It is not recorded whose cells these are; they may come from a transplant donor. The sample consisted of blood, either unsorted or a sorted T cell fraction (not recorded which). This chain joins TRBV9 and TRBJ1-4; D gene ambiguous. CDR3 residues: CASSARPGDEKLFF. The CDR3 DNA sequence: TGTGCCAGCAGCGCCAGACCCGGAGACGAAAAACTGTTTTTT.